Given below is one T cell receptor (beta chain) in context. Its target is not known. This entry belongs to a study of T-cell memory formation after mild COVID-19. Findings and limits, study-wide: Clones that contracted from day 15 to 85 were balanced CD4/CD8, while later expanders leaned CD4+.

This CDR3 has 14 amino acids. V lost 3 bases and J 4 bases, leaving 12 bases between the germline ends. From the 5' RACE reads, TCRdb called clonotypes with MiXCR, one entry per CDR3 protein. The sample holds approximately 500,000 distinct CDR3 sequences, about 23% seen once. This sequence was found in an adult woman who had mild COVID-19 (a few samples of this study predate the infection). Cell type and time point are not known. Source material: PBMCs or a T cell subset sorted from them (not recorded which). V usage is TRBV12-3 or TRBV12-4 and J usage is TRBJ1-1; TRBD1 might be the D (6 bases). The CDR3 sequence: CASSFGGRFTEAFF. The CDR3, as DNA: TGTGCCAGCAGTTTCGGGGGGCGCTTCACTGAAGCTTTCTTT.